The rows below give T cell receptor beta chains drawn from one sample of a study of blood T cell repertoires in COVID-19. Some clones are missing from TCRdb's copy, which holds only in-frame ones; the method was immunoSEQ multiplex PCR. The data contain fewer than 250,000 clones, 84% of them singletons. What was sequenced was peripheral blood. These receptors came from a woman in her 70s with active or convalescent COVID-19. The CDR3 runs from the conserved cysteine through the conserved F or W. A D gene is named only where the DNA matches it firmly. Size is omitted from some rows. Given values are once, few, many or a class for expanded clones.

>.|TRBJ1-6|TRBV19|.|16
CASSGRDWYLNSPLHF
TGTGCCAGTAGCGGAAGGGACTGGTACCTTAATTCACCCCTCCACTTT
>TRBD2|TRBJ2-1|TRBV5-1|.|15
CASSLWTSGYNEQFF
TGCGCCAGCAGCTTATGGACTAGCGGTTACAATGAGCAGTTCTTC
>TRBD2|TRBJ2-2|TRBV6-6|.|17
CASSPGELAGLGGELFF
TGTGCCAGCAGTCCCGGAGAGTTAGCGGGGTTAGGCGGGGAGCTGTTTTTT
>.|TRBJ1-2|TRBV12-3/TRBV12-4|.|12
CASSSGNYGYTF
TGTGCCAGCAGTTCAGGGAACTATGGCTACACCTTC
>TRBD2|TRBJ2-2|TRBV3-1/TRBV3-2|.|17
CASSPYLAGVNTGELFF
TGTGCCAGCAGCCCATACCTAGCGGGAGTGAACACCGGGGAGCTGTTTTTT
>.|TRBJ1-4|TRBV30|.|15
CAWRGMGSPMEKLFF
TGTGCCTGGCGGGGGATGGGCTCCCCAATGGAAAAACTGTTTTTT
>TRBD1|TRBJ1-6|TRBV27|.|19
CASSPLGRTGGARNSPLHF
TGTGCCAGCAGTCCTTTAGGTCGGACAGGGGGCGCGCGCAATTCACCCCTCCACTTT
>.|TRBJ2-1|TRBV19|.|15
CASIGQGGSINEQFF
TGTGCCAGTATAGGACAGGGAGGGTCGATCAATGAGCAGTTCTTC
>.|TRBJ2-1|TRBV3-1/TRBV3-2|.|14
CASSLRETYNEQFF
TGTGCCAGCAGCCTTCGGGAAACCTACAATGAGCAGTTCTTC
>.|TRBJ2-7|TRBV4-2|.|15
CASSQGRGPTYEQYF
TGTGCCAGCAGCCAGGGGCGAGGACCCACCTACGAGCAGTACTTC
>.|TRBJ2-5|TRBV5-1|.|15
CASSLGASEQETQYF
TGCGCCAGCAGCCTCGGAGCCTCGGAGCAAGAGACCCAGTACTTC
>.|TRBJ1-1|TRBV6-5|.|14
CASSYHGVNTEAFF
TGTGCCAGCAGTTACCACGGGGTGAACACTGAAGCTTTCTTT
>.|TRBJ2-5|TRBV5-6|.|16
CASSSSRDTGGETQYF
TGTGCCAGCAGCTCTAGCCGGGACACCGGGGGGGAGACCCAGTACTTC
>TRBD1|TRBJ2-3|TRBV2|.|15
CASKIDRGGTDTQYF
TGTGCCAGCAAAATCGACAGGGGAGGCACAGATACGCAGTATTTT
>.|TRBJ1-1|TRBV19|.|14
CASSILSGNTEAFF
TGTGCCAGTAGTATTCTTAGCGGGAACACTGAAGCTTTCTTT
>.|TRBJ1-2|TRBV2|.|15
CASSPARGANYGYTF
TGTGCCAGCAGCCCAGCGCGGGGAGCCAACTATGGCTACACCTTC
>TRBD2|TRBJ2-5|TRBV28|once|17
CASSFVREGILQETQYF
TGTGCCAGCAGTTTTGTCAGGGAGGGGATACTCCAAGAGACCCAGTACTTC
>.|TRBJ2-2|TRBV9|few|17
CASSVVLGAVKTGELFF
TGTGCCAGCAGCGTAGTCCTTGGGGCGGTAAAAACCGGGGAGCTGTTTTTT
>.|TRBJ1-2|TRBV11-2|few|16
CASSIFGGAENYGYTF
TGTGCCAGCAGCATCTTCGGCGGAGCAGAAAACTATGGCTACACCTTC
>.|TRBJ2-7|TRBV7-9|.|13
CASSHKTGWEQYF
TGTGCCAGCAGCCATAAAACAGGGTGGGAGCAGTACTTC
>.|TRBJ1-2|TRBV11-3|.|18
CASSSPGGVQGPNYGYTF
TGTGCCAGCAGCTCTCCTGGTGGCGTTCAGGGCCCCAACTATGGCTACACCTTC
>.|TRBJ1-1|TRBV9|.|14
CASSRRRGDAEAFF
TGTGCCAGCAGTCGGCGCCGGGGAGACGCTGAAGCTTTCTTT
>TRBD1|TRBJ2-7|TRBV7-3|.|15
CASSWTGGEGHEQYF
TGTGCCAGCAGCTGGACAGGGGGCGAGGGCCACGAGCAGTACTTC
>.|TRBJ2-7|TRBV5-1|.|16
CASSIAEGSSFNEQYF
TGCGCCAGCAGCATCGCGGAGGGCTCCTCGTTCAACGAGCAGTACTTC
>.|TRBJ2-7|TRBV5-1|few|15
CASRRTGGDSYEQYF
TGCGCCAGCAGAAGAACAGGGGGGGACTCCTACGAGCAGTACTTC
>.|TRBJ2-5|TRBV7-9|many|14
CASSFGSTEETQYF
TGTGCCAGCAGCTTTGGTTCAACGGAAGAGACCCAGTACTTC
>.|TRBJ2-5|TRBV7-6|.|16
CASSPFVRGSQETQYF
TGTGCCAGCAGCCCCTTCGTGAGGGGGAGCCAAGAGACCCAGTACTTC
>TRBD2|TRBJ2-7|TRBV28|.|19
CASSSALGSGRSAFDEQYF
TGTGCCAGCAGTTCCGCCTTAGGAAGCGGGAGGTCAGCTTTCGACGAGCAGTACTTC
>.|TRBJ2-3|TRBV10-3|.|15
CAISETDLSTDTQYF
TGTGCCATCAGTGAGACGGACTTAAGCACAGATACGCAGTATTTT
>.|TRBJ2-2|TRBV28|.|17
CASSLAGVLGGTGELFF
TGTGCCAGCAGTCTCGCCGGGGTTTTGGGAGGCACCGGGGAGCTGTTTTTT
>.|TRBJ2-1|TRBV7-8|.|12
CASSLQYNEQFF
TGTGCCAGCAGCCTACAGTACAATGAGCAGTTCTTC
>TRBD2|TRBJ2-2|TRBV5-1|.|16
CASSLTSGTDTGELFF
TGCGCCAGCAGCTTGACTAGCGGGACGGACACCGGGGAGCTGTTTTTT
>TRBD2|TRBJ2-3|TRBV6-5|.|16
CASSYSMLAGEDTQYF
TGTGCCAGCAGTTACTCGATGCTAGCGGGAGAAGATACGCAGTATTTT
>TRBD1|TRBJ2-3|TRBV5-5|.|15
CASSLRDRVADTQYF
TGTGCCAGCAGCCTCCGGGACAGGGTAGCAGATACGCAGTATTTT
>TRBD1|TRBJ1-2|TRBV30|.|14
CAWSPTSRGLGYTF
TGTGCCTGGAGTCCGACCTCCAGGGGGTTGGGCTACACCTTC
>TRBD1|TRBJ2-1|TRBV11-2|.|17
CASSSRTGASSYNEQFF
TGTGCCAGCAGCTCACGGACAGGGGCGAGCTCCTACAATGAGCAGTTCTTC
>.|TRBJ1-1|TRBV27|once|15
CASSSRVFDNTEAFF
TGTGCCAGCAGTTCCCGGGTCTTCGATAACACTGAAGCTTTCTTT
>.|TRBJ2-3|TRBV21-1|few|19
CASSNGATGDLISTDTQYF
TGTGCCAGCAGCAATGGGGCTACGGGAGACCTTATTAGCACAGATACGCAGTATTTT
>TRBD1|TRBJ2-2|TRBV5-1|few|14
CASSLTGGTGELFF
TGCGCCAGCAGCTTGACAGGGGGCACCGGGGAGCTGTTTTTT
>TRBD2|TRBJ2-7|TRBV30|.|13
CAWTAGGRYEQYF
TGTGCCTGGACGGCGGGAGGACGATACGAGCAGTACTTC
>TRBD2|TRBJ2-3|TRBV19|.|18
CASSMGGGAGVLTDTQYF
TGTGCCAGTAGTATGGGGGGAGGAGCGGGAGTCTTGACAGATACGCAGTATTTT
>.|TRBJ1-5|TRBV2|.|15
CASSQRSGGNQPQHF
TGTGCCAGCAGTCAGCGGAGTGGTGGGAATCAGCCCCAGCATTTT
>.|TRBJ1-3|TRBV6-5|.|15
CASSYAPSSGNTIYF
TGTGCCAGCAGTTACGCCCCTAGCTCTGGAAACACCATATATTTT
>.|TRBJ1-5|TRBV2|.|15
CASGKGSYSNQPQHF
TGTGCCAGCGGTAAAGGCTCCTATAGCAATCAGCCCCAGCATTTT
>TRBD2|TRBJ2-5|TRBV12-5|.|16
CASGLGLAGSQETQYF
TGTGCTAGTGGTCTCGGACTAGCGGGAAGCCAAGAGACCCAGTACTTC
>TRBD1|TRBJ1-3|TRBV6-5|.|16
CASSYRGPRLGNTIYF
TGTGCCAGCAGTTACAGGGGGCCCCGCCTTGGAAACACCATATATTTT
>TRBD1|TRBJ2-5|TRBV5-1|.|15
CASSYTGATQETQYF
TGCGCCAGCAGCTACACAGGGGCGACACAAGAGACCCAGTACTTC
>.|TRBJ1-5|TRBV7-8|.|16
CASSFSDIYSNQPQHF
TGTGCCAGCAGCTTTTCTGACATTTATAGCAATCAGCCCCAGCATTTT
>TRBD2|TRBJ2-7|TRBV28|.|15
CASSLAGERAYEQYF
TGTGCCAGCAGTTTAGCGGGAGAGAGGGCCTACGAGCAGTACTTC
>TRBD1|TRBJ1-5|TRBV3-1/TRBV3-2|.|15
CASSPTGGTNQPQHF
TGTGCCAGCAGCCCGACAGGGGGCACGAATCAGCCCCAGCATTTT
>TRBD1|TRBJ2-7|TRBV5-1|.|16
CASSLHRTGGGYEQYF
TGCGCCAGCAGCTTACACAGGACAGGCGGCGGCTACGAGCAGTACTTC
>.|TRBJ1-6|TRBV23-1|many|14
CASSHSGVFSPLHF
TGCGCCAGCAGTCATTCAGGGGTTTTCTCACCCCTCCACTTT
>.|TRBJ1-6|TRBV28|.|11
CASGQASPLHF
TGTGCCAGCGGTCAGGCTTCACCCCTCCACTTT